The clone carrying this TCR beta chain was detected a few times. Arm-PCR of CDR3 regions and iRepertoire HTBI primers were the basis on which TCR beta libraries were built. A single record per CDR3 protein comes from TCRdb applying MiXCR to the multiplex PCR reads. The repertoire has approximately 400,000 distinct CDR3 sequences, approximately 15% of them found once; the top ten carry around 15%. The time point denotes: newly diagnosed GD, antithyroid drugs for less than 3 months. The TCR library was made from RNA that had been extracted from PBMCs in TRIzol. The data were taken from a study of regulatory T cells in long-lasting Graves disease. The CDR3 contains 16 residues. The V gene's germline CDR1 is SQVTM and CDR2 ANQGSEA. Germline trimming cut 3 bases from V and 7 bases from J; bases unmatched to any gene: 17. These data were likewise used in another study, on T cells in Graves' hyperthyroidism and ophthalmopathy. Per that paper: Stability of Graves' hyperthyroidism was defined as absent ophthalmopathy progression within 18 months. The TCR CDR3 was amplified in a first-round RT-PCR using the HTBI primer set.

This receptor was identified in a woman in her twenties or thirties with Graves disease. The V call is TRBV29-1, the J call TRBJ1-2; 7 bases align to TRBD1. This specimen consisted of peripheral blood mononuclear cells (PBMCs), obtained at new diagnosis, from a patient treated with antithyroid drugs. The CDR3 sequence: CSVDRPKEQGRIGYTF. CDR3 bases: TGCAGCGTTGACCGACCAAAAGAACAGGGGCGTATTGGCTACACCTTC.